The entry that follows covers one TCR beta chain sequence. Antigen unknown. This PCR relied on a set of 60 Vbeta primers and 13 Jbeta primers. Sequenced by immunoSEQ multiplex PCR; TCRdb stores in-frame clones only, minus some. The sample shows roughly 200,000 clones, approximately 90% of them seen only once. CDR1 is SGHAT and CDR2 is FQNNGV in the germline V gene. The CDR3 sequence is 15 residues long. Deletions cut 0 bases from V and 2 bases from J, with 8 bases between. This sample was taken from a study of cytomegalovirus exposure and HLA in healthy donors. Study-wide results and limits: An ancestry cluster, one associated with Asian ancestry, reportedly showed fewer N-insertions than the 666-donor mean in a later analysis. Accounts indicate the classifier identified cytomegalovirus status with strong specificity and sensitivity.

Material: PBMCs. V is TRBV11-2 and J is TRBJ1-5, with a tentative D call TRBD1 (6 bases). This receptor was taken from a boy aged 2 to 10 in good health and CMV-seronegative. CDR3 region: CASSLDRGGNQPQHF. As DNA, the CDR3 is TGTGCCAGCAGCTTAGACAGGGGTGGCAATCAGCCCCAGCATTTT.